A single sample gave rise to the 25 T cell receptor beta chains below, sequenced in a study of T cells in Graves' hyperthyroidism and ophthalmopathy. RNA transcripts were the template for amplifying TCR beta CDR3 regions. An initial round of RT-PCR targeting the TCR CDR3 relied on the HTBI primer set. TCRdb reanalysed the multiplex PCR reads using MiXCR and keeps one entry per CDR3 protein. The data hold about 420,000 distinct CDR3 sequences, with approximately 14% observed a single time. Specimen: blood. These receptors came from a woman under 30 with Graves' hyperthyroidism.

This clonotype appeared a few times. The gene calls are TRBV28 and TRBJ2-1; maybe TRBD1 (6 bases). V was shortened by 4 bases and J by 4 bases, with 14 bases between the two germline ends. This CDR3 contains 15 residues. Germline CDR1 reads MDHEN; CDR2 reads SYDVKM. The CDR3 DNA follows: TGTGCCAGCAGTTACACAGGGAACCCTTACAATGAGCAGTTCTTC. It yields the protein CASSYTGNPYNEQFF.

This clonotype turned up a few times. The genes are TRBV2 and TRBJ1-3; no reliable D call. The CDR3 consists of 14 residues. V dropped 3 bases and J dropped 1 base, with 7 bases sitting between them. Germline CDR1 reads SNHLY; CDR2 reads FYNNEI. This chain's CDR3 is CASSDGISGNTIYF. CDR3 in DNA: TGTGCCAGCAGTGACGGGATTTCTGGAAACACCATATATTTT.

The chain has TRBV28 and TRBJ1-6, with TRBD1 as a possible D gene (5 bases). The CDR3 loop spans 11 amino acids. Germline values: CDR1 MDHEN, CDR2 SYDVKM. Trimming took 6 bases from V and 12 from J, leaving 9 bases between them. The CDR3: CASREGIPLHF. CDR3 bases: TGTGCCAGCAGAGAGGGGATACCCCTCCACTTT.

The CDR3 nucleotides are TGTGCCAGCAGCTTAGATAGCGGGGGAATCACAGATACGCAGTATTTT. Translated, it gives CASSLDSGGITDTQYF. The gene calls are TRBV7-9 and TRBJ2-3; 9 nucleotides align to TRBD2. The CDR3 is 16 amino acids. Per the germline V gene, CDR1 is SEHNR and CDR2 is FQNEAQ (reference sequence). The junction had 4 bases not matched to a gene; V was cut back by 1 base and J by 2 bases.

The chain recombines TRBV24-1 with TRBJ2-2, with 9 bases aligning to TRBD1. Per the germline V gene, CDR1 is KGHDR and CDR2 is SFDVKD. Unmatched junction bases numbered 3, after V lost 4 bases and J lost 4 bases. This CDR3 is built from 15 residues. Written as DNA, the CDR3 is TGTGCCACCAGTGACTACAGGGGGCCCACCGGGGAGCTGTTTTTT. Residues: CATSDYRGPTGELFF.

The chain has TRBV3-1 and TRBJ2-7; 10 bases match TRBD2. Germline V CDR1 and CDR2: LGHDT, YNNKEL (reference sequence). The CDR3 is 21 amino acids. V was pared by 1 base and J by 5 bases, with 23 bases of the junction left unmatched. Written as DNA, the CDR3 is TGTGCCAGCAGCCAAGTAAGCTCCAGCGGGAGGGCCGTCTCTATTCTCCACGAGCAGTACTTC. Protein product: CASSQVSSSGRAVSILHEQYF.

A word on this clonotype: A clone one base away is much larger, so this may be a read error. V usage is TRBV11-2 and J usage is TRBJ1-1; D gene unclear. This CDR3 has 16 amino acids. CDR1 is SGHAT, CDR2 FQNNGV, per germline. The CDR3 here is CVSSLEPGLARTEAFF. The CDR3 DNA sequence: TGTGTCAGCAGCCTAGAACCCGGGCTCGCAAGGACTGAAGCTTTCTTT.

The sample holds a few counts of this clonotype. V usage is TRBV2 and J usage is TRBJ2-3; 14 bases agree with TRBD2. The length of the CDR3 is 20 residues. V was clipped by 7 bases and J by 2 bases; unmatched bases: 17. Germline values: CDR1 SNHLY, CDR2 FYNNEI. The CDR3 nucleotides read TGTGCCAGCAAGAGCTTCGGACTAGCGGGAGGTGGGGGTTACACAGATACGCAGTATTTT. Translated, it gives CASKSFGLAGGGGYTDTQYF.

This clonotype was picked up a small number of times. DNA of the CDR3: TGTGCCAGCAGTGGACCCAGGGGGCTGATCTATGGCTACACCTTC. It yields the protein CASSGPRGLIYGYTF. The V and J genes are TRBV2 and TRBJ1-2; TRBD1 matches 8 bases. With V trimmed by 4 bases and J by 4 bases, 8 bases remained unmatched. CDR3 length: 15 amino acids. Germline lookup yields CDR1 SNHLY and CDR2 FYNNEI.

This clonotype was counted at least ten times. The chain links TRBV7-2 to TRBJ2-7; TRBD1 matches at 7 bases. Per germline, CDR1 SGHTA and CDR2 FQGNSA. CDR3 length: 15 residues. The V segment lost 0 bases and the J segment 2 bases; nucleotides outside the gene matches: 4. The CDR3 region is CASSLARQGTYEQYF. As DNA, the CDR3 is TGTGCCAGCAGCTTAGCGCGACAGGGAACCTACGAGCAGTACTTC.

This clonotype was observed at least ten times. The rearrangement joins TRBV24-1 to TRBJ2-1; the D call may be TRBD1 or TRBD2 (7 bases each). V was shortened by 9 bases and J by 0 bases, with 17 bases between the two germline ends. Germline-derived CDR1 and CDR2 are KGHDR and SFDVKD. The CDR3 runs to 16 residues. The CDR3 nucleotides are TGTGCCACCGGGGGGGACAGTCCTAGCTCCTACAATGAGCAGTTCTTC. Its translation: CATGGDSPSSYNEQFF.

This clonotype was detected ten times or more. The chain couples TRBV11-2 to TRBJ2-5; 11 bases agree with TRBD2. Per germline, CDR1 SGHAT and CDR2 FQNNGV. This CDR3 is 17 amino acids long. J was trimmed by 4 bases and V by 0 bases; bases with no gene match: 7. The CDR3 sequence is CASSLDLIAGGTETQYF. CDR3 bases: TGTGCCAGCAGCTTAGATCTTATAGCGGGAGGGACAGAGACCCAGTACTTC.

This clonotype was picked up a small number of times. V usage is TRBV6-5 and J usage is TRBJ2-7; possibly TRBD2 for D (5 bases). Germline V CDR1 and CDR2: MNHEY, SVGAGI. CDR3 size: 12 residues. V lost 2 bases and J 5 bases, leaving 7 bases between the germline ends. The CDR3 sequence: CASSYPEDEQYF. The DNA for the CDR3 is TGTGCCAGCAGTTACCCGGAGGACGAGCAGTACTTC.

In DNA, the CDR3 is TGCGCCAGCAGCTCGAGATCTGGAGGGCGAGAGACCCAGTACTTC. Its protein is CASSSRSGGRETQYF. The rearrangement uses TRBV5-1 and TRBJ2-5; D may be TRBD2 (6 bases). Germline V gives CDR1 SGHRS, CDR2 YFSETQ. The V end was cut by 3 bases, the J end by 4 bases, with 16 bases between. CDR3 length: 15 residues.

This clonotype appeared many times. The chain is built from TRBV27 and TRBJ1-6; perhaps TRBD1 as D (6 bases). This CDR3 comprises 14 residues. Trimming removed 3 bases from V and 10 bases from J, with 13 bases in between. CDR1 MNHEY and CDR2 SMNVEV come from the germline V gene (reference sequence). CDR3 amino acids: CASSFSGDQSPLHF. CDR3 bases: TGTGCCAGCAGTTTCTCAGGGGATCAATCACCCCTCCACTTT.

This clonotype was observed at least ten times. V and J are TRBV7-2 and TRBJ2-3; 7 bases align to TRBD2. Germline V CDR1 and CDR2: SGHTA, FQGNSA. The CDR3 sequence is 16 residues long. J was trimmed by 1 base and V by 3 bases; bases with no gene match: 7. The CDR3 nucleotides are TGTGCCAGCAGCTTGGAGCGGGGCGGGGGCACAGATACGCAGTATTTT. It encodes CASSLERGGGTDTQYF. The full variable domain, completed using reference TRBV7-2 and TRBJ2-3, is GAGVSQSPSNKVTEKGKDVELRCDPISGHTALYWYRQSLGQGLEFLIYFQGNSAPDKSGLPSDRFSAERTGGSVSTLTIQRTQQEDSAVYLCASSLERGGGTDTQYFGPGTRLTVL.

This clonotype has ten or more counts. The chain carries TRBV11-2 and TRBJ1-1; D not resolved. Germline V gene data show CDR1 as SGHAT and CDR2 as FQNNGV. The ends were cut back, 6 bases at V and 4 bases at J, with 15 bases in the middle. The CDR3 length is 14 residues. CDR3 in DNA: TGTGCCAGCAGACCCGTCAGAGGGCCCACTGAAGCTTTCTTT. Protein product: CASRPVRGPTEAFF.

This clonotype has at least ten counts. The J gene is TRBJ1-2, the V gene TRBV9, with D hard to call. The germline V and J ends were trimmed by 4 bases and 5 bases, with 12 bases remaining between them. This CDR3 has 13 amino acids. Germline CDR1 reads SGDLS; CDR2 reads YYNGEE. The CDR3 region has the DNA TGTGCCAGCAGCCCGATGGGCGGGTATGGCTACACCTTC. It codes for CASSPMGGYGYTF. Looking up the rest from reference TRBV9 and TRBJ1-2 gives the full variable domain: DSGVTQTPKHLITATGQRVTLRCSPRSGDLSVYWYQQSLDQGLQFLIQYYNGEERAKGNILERFSAQQFPDLHSELNLSSLELGDSALYFCASSPMGGYGYTFGSGTRLTVV.

In its sample, this clonotype was seen many times. The rearrangement links TRBV5-4 to TRBJ2-1; D is unclear. CDR1 SGHNT and CDR2 YYREEE come from the germline V gene (reference sequence). The CDR3 has 16 amino acids. V was pared by 0 bases and J by 4 bases, with 14 bases between. The CDR3 DNA sequence: TGTGCCAGCAGCTTGGGTGACCCCGACATGTACAATGAGCAGTTCTTC. Translation gives CASSLGDPDMYNEQFF. The full variable domain, its missing parts supplied by reference TRBV5-4 and TRBJ2-1, is ETGVTQSPTHLIKTRGQQVTLRCSSQSGHNTVSWYQQALGQGPQFIFQYYREEENGRGNFPPRFSGLQFPNYSSELNVNALELDDSALYLCASSLGDPDMYNEQFFGPGTRLTVL.

This clonotype showed up many times. V is TRBV7-9 and J is TRBJ2-3; 8 nucleotides align to TRBD2. Germline lookup yields CDR1 SEHNR and CDR2 FQNEAQ (reference sequence). The CDR3 loop spans 16 amino acids. Losses at the gene ends were 1 base for V and 4 bases for J; bases not matched to a gene: 7. This CDR3 is CASSLVRGRLSDTQYF. CDR3 bases: TGTGCCAGCAGCTTAGTTCGCGGGAGGCTGTCAGATACGCAGTATTTT.

This clonotype was observed many times. J is TRBJ1-5 and V is TRBV12-3 or TRBV12-4; the match to TRBD1 covers 7 bases. The length of the CDR3 is 14 residues. Trimming took 6 bases from V and 5 from J; bases not matched to a gene: 7. CDR3 sequence: CASRYIGQDQPQHF. CDR3 DNA: TGTGCCAGCAGATATATAGGACAGGATCAGCCCCAGCATTTT.

The chain uses TRBV10-3 and TRBJ2-2, with D uncertain. Trimming removed 2 bases at V and 6 bases at J, with 13 bases between. This CDR3 comprises 15 residues. The V gene's germline CDR1 is ENHRY and CDR2 SYGVKD. This chain's CDR3 is CAISEILRVAGELFF. The CDR3 bases are TGTGCCATCAGTGAGATTCTAAGGGTCGCCGGGGAGCTGTTTTTT.

This clonotype turned up a few times. V usage is TRBV20-1 and J usage is TRBJ2-5; 7 bases map to TRBD1. V was pared by 6 bases and J by 7 bases, with 35 bases of the junction left unmatched. This CDR3 has 21 residues. From germline, CDR1 is DFQATT and CDR2 SNEGSKA (reference sequence). The CDR3 is CSATSIYEQGTFFTGIGTQYF. The CDR3 region has the DNA TGCAGTGCCACTTCCATCTACGAACAGGGGACCTTCTTCACCGGGATTGGGACCCAGTACTTC.

This clonotype was counted at least ten times. This chain uses TRBV7-2 with TRBJ1-2; possible D gene TRBD1, 5 bases. The germline CDR1 and CDR2 sequences are SGHTA and FQGNSA. V was shortened by 1 base and J by 7 bases, with 16 bases between the two germline ends. This CDR3 is 15 amino acids long. The DNA for the CDR3 is TGTGCCAGCAGCTTAGGTGGGGCTATGTCTGGTGGCTACACCTTC. Translating gives CASSLGGAMSGGYTF.

This sequence joins TRBV7-8 and TRBJ1-4; D unclear. With 4 bases removed from V and 4 bases from J, the gap between germline ends came to 4 bases. This CDR3 is built from 12 residues. CDR1 is SGHVS, CDR2 FQNEAQ, per germline. CDR3 sequence reads: CASSSFNEKLFF. The CDR3 region has the DNA TGTGCCAGCAGCTCCTTTAATGAAAAACTGTTTTTT. Full variable domain (outside the CDR3, taken from reference TRBV7-8 and TRBJ1-4): GAGVSQSPRYKVAKRGQDVALRCDPISGHVSLFWYQQALGQGPEFLTYFQNEAQLDKSGLPSDRFFAERPEGSVSTLKIQRTQQEDSAVYLCASSSFNEKLFFGSGTQLSVL.